A single sample is the source of the 21 T cell receptor beta chains below, sequenced in a study of cytotoxic CD8 clonotypes in ibrutinib-treated CLL (dated by TCRdb to the early 2020s). Library generation was performed with the immunoSEQ multiplex PCR assay. TCRdb re-hosts the immuneACCESS table, in-frame sequences only. Its copies lack some clones; in the studies checked, an unresolved V gene accounts for under half of them, and the cause for the rest is not known. The sample records fewer than 25,000 clones, approximately 68% of which are singletons. The ten largest clones add up to around 28% of the sample. The sample's time point, from its label and the paper: less than 30 months on ibrutinib. This material consisted of PBMCs, taken after 24 months of ibrutinib treatment. The receptors were sampled from a human donor with chronic lymphocytic leukemia.

V is TRBV11-2 and J is TRBJ1-1, with D perhaps matching TRBD1 (5 bases). V lost 5 bases and J lost 6, with 13 bases in between. Germline CDR1 and CDR2: SGHAT and FQNNGV. The CDR3 loop spans 13 amino acids. CDR3 nucleotides: TGTGCCAGCAGCGCCCAGACAGAGGCTGAAGCTTTCTTT. Amino acid sequence: CASSAQTEAEAFF.

This clone was counted once. J is TRBJ1-5 and V is TRBV5-6, with D maybe TRBD1 (6 bases). Germline CDR1 is SGHDT and CDR2 is YYEEEE. CDR3 length: 15 amino acids. V dropped 4 bases and J dropped 0 bases, with 11 bases sitting between them. CDR3 amino acids: CASSRGQNSNQPQHF. The CDR3 DNA sequence: TGTGCCAGCAGCCGAGGACAGAATAGCAATCAGCCCCAGCATTTT.

The chain has TRBV13 and TRBJ1-2; the D gene is possibly TRBD1 (6 bases). CDR1 is PRHDT, CDR2 FYEKMQ, per germline (reference sequence). V was pared by 2 bases and J by 3 bases, with 7 bases between. CDR3 length equals 13 residues. The CDR3 region is CASSLRGDYGYTF. The CDR3, as DNA: TGTGCCAGCAGCTTAAGGGGGGACTATGGCTACACCTTC.

This clone was counted a few times. The chain combines TRBV11-3 with TRBJ2-2; 10 bases are a match to TRBD1. The CDR3 covers 17 residues. Trimming removed 0 bases from V and 5 bases from J; junction bases left unmatched: 6. The germline V gene encodes CDR1 SGHNT and CDR2 YENEEA. The CDR3 DNA sequence: TGTGCCAGCAGCTTAGAAGTCCGGACAGGGGGAACCGGGGAGCTGTTTTTT. Translation: CASSLEVRTGGTGELFF.

This clone was counted between two and nine times. The chain is built from TRBV5-6 and TRBJ1-5; TRBD1 aligns across 11 bases. The CDR3 is 15 residues long. CDR1 and CDR2 from the germline V gene are SGHDT and YYEEEE. The J segment lost 6 bases and the V segment lost 3 bases, leaving 5 bases of the junction unmatched. CDR3 loop: CASSWTGGLGQPQHF. The CDR3 nucleotides are TGTGCCAGCAGCTGGACAGGGGGCTTGGGTCAGCCCCAGCATTTT.

By frequency in the sample, this clone is hyperexpanded. The identical CDR3 is also encoded by other nucleotide sequences in the sample. J is TRBJ2-1 and V is TRBV7-9; 8 nucleotides line up with TRBD1. Looked up from germline, CDR1 is SEHNR and CDR2 is FQNEAQ (reference sequence). J gave up 3 bases and V 0 bases, and 1 base lay outside the gene matches. This CDR3 has 15 amino acids. CDR3 protein: CASSLAQGDYNEQFF. The DNA for the CDR3 is TGTGCCAGCAGCTTAGCACAGGGGGACTACAATGAGCAGTTCTTC.

The V call is TRBV10-1, the J call TRBJ2-3; 7 bases are shared with TRBD2. CDR3 length: 16 residues. The germline CDR1 and CDR2 sequences are WNHNN and SYGVQD (reference sequence). Germline trimming cut 5 bases from V and 4 bases from J; bases unmatched to any gene: 12. In DNA form, the CDR3 reads TGCGCCAGCAGTCCCTCCCGGGGGGAGGGAGCAGATACGCAGTATTTT. Translating gives CASSPSRGEGADTQYF.

This rearrangement joins TRBV4-2 to TRBJ1-3, with D maybe TRBD1 (6 bases). V lost 8 bases to trimming and J lost 1 base, with 15 bases between them. This CDR3 spans 15 amino acids. Per germline, CDR1 LGHNA and CDR2 YNFKEQ. The CDR3 reads CASGYREVSGNTIYF. CDR3 DNA sequence: TGTGCCAGCGGATACAGGGAGGTTTCTGGAAACACCATATATTTT.

The rearrangement joins TRBV7-9 to TRBJ1-2; possible D gene TRBD1, 5 bases. CDR1 is SEHNR and CDR2 is FQNEAQ in the germline V gene (reference sequence). V shed 5 bases and J shed 3 bases, with 19 bases lying between them. CDR3 length: 16 residues. CDR3: CASSPLGTRAHYGYTF. CDR3 nucleotides: TGTGCCAGCAGCCCTTTAGGGACCCGGGCCCACTATGGCTACACCTTC.

This sequence joins TRBV2 and TRBJ2-4; D unresolved. Trimming stripped 4 bases from V and 0 bases from J, with 10 bases between. CDR1 and CDR2 (germline): SNHLY, FYNNEI. The CDR3 runs to 15 residues. CDR3 sequence reads: CASSGQLVAKNIQYF. In DNA form, the CDR3 reads TGTGCCAGCAGTGGTCAGCTAGTAGCCAAAAACATTCAGTACTTC. Based on the CDR3 plus reference TRBV2 and TRBJ2-4, the full variable domain is EPEVTQTPSHQVTQMGQEVILRCVPISNHLYFYWYRQILGQKVEFLVSFYNNEISEKSEIFDDQFSVERPDGSNFTLKIRSTKLEDSAMYFCASSGQLVAKNIQYFGAGTRLSVL.

The chain carries TRBV20-1 and TRBJ2-3; unclear D gene. Trimming shortened V by 3 bases and J by 4 bases, and 5 bases separated the two germline ends. There are 11 residues in the CDR3. Germline V gene sequence: CDR1 DFQATT, CDR2 SNEGSKA (reference sequence). In nucleotides, the CDR3 is TGCAGTGCTAGTCTAGCAGATACGCAGTATTTT. This translates into CSASLADTQYF.

The chain links TRBV5-6 to TRBJ2-7, with D tentatively TRBD2 (6 bases). CDR3 length: 14 residues. V lost 2 bases and J lost 2, with 11 bases in between. Germline CDR1 reads SGHDT; CDR2 reads YYEEEE. This CDR3 is CASSFGTSAYEQYF. As DNA, the CDR3 is TGTGCCAGCAGCTTCGGGACTTCCGCCTACGAGCAGTACTTC.

The chain uses TRBV11-2 and TRBJ1-1, with D possibly matching TRBD1 (6 bases). Germline values: CDR1 SGHAT, CDR2 FQNNGV. This CDR3 comprises 14 residues. V was shortened by 0 bases and J by 11 bases, with 16 bases between the two germline ends. DNA of the CDR3: TGTGCCAGCAGCTTAGAGGGCGTGGGGGCTGGGGCTTTCTTT. It encodes CASSLEGVGAGAFF.

The table lists this clone with a count of one. The chain has TRBV5-1 and TRBJ2-5, with D unresolved. The germline V gene encodes CDR1 SGHRS and CDR2 YFSETQ. V was shortened by 3 bases and J by 3 bases, with 18 bases between the two germline ends. The CDR3 runs to 16 residues. CDR3 protein: CASSWPSLFNEETQYF. Written as DNA, the CDR3 is TGCGCCAGCAGCTGGCCGTCTCTTTTCAATGAAGAGACCCAGTACTTC.

V usage is TRBV5-1 and J usage is TRBJ1-1; 12 bases fit TRBD1. With 4 bases clipped from V and 2 bases from J, the junction kept 6 bases outside the gene matches. The CDR3 has 16 residues. CDR1 and CDR2 (germline): SGHRS, YFSETQ. The CDR3 nucleotides are TGCGCCAGCAGCCAGGGGACAGGGGGCGTAAACACTGAAGCTTTCTTT. Amino acid sequence: CASSQGTGGVNTEAFF.

The V call is TRBV19, the J call TRBJ2-6; D unresolved. V shed 3 bases and J shed 0 bases, with 6 bases lying between them. Germline V lookup: CDR1 LNHDA, CDR2 SQIVND (reference sequence). The CDR3 totals 15 residues. CDR3 nucleotide sequence: TGTGCCAGTAGTATTATGTCCTCTGGGGCCAACGTCCTGACTTTC. This gives the protein CASSIMSSGANVLTF.

This chain uses TRBV30 with TRBJ2-7; D might be TRBD1 (6 bases). Germline CDR1 is GTSNPN and CDR2 is SVGIG (reference sequence). This CDR3 has 13 amino acids. V was clipped by 2 bases and J by 7 bases, with 15 bases between them. The CDR3 bases are TGTGCCTGGAGTCCCGGGGACATCCGGGAGCAGTACTTC. Translating it yields CAWSPGDIREQYF.

The rearrangement uses TRBV29-1 and TRBJ1-1; 7 positions agree with TRBD1. Germline CDR1 is SQVTM and CDR2 is ANQGSEA. V dropped 0 bases and J dropped 8; count of bases not matched to a gene: 12. The CDR3 has 15 residues. The CDR3 DNA sequence: TGCAGCGTTGAAGATCGGGGCAGGGGACAGCCGGAAGCTTTCTTT. Residues: CSVEDRGRGQPEAFF.

This clone was seen only a few times. The CDR3 here is CASSLAGSSYNEQFF. The CDR3 DNA reads TGTGCCAGCAGCTTGGCGGGGAGCTCCTACAATGAGCAGTTCTTC. This sequence joins TRBV5-4 and TRBJ2-1; TRBD2 might be the D (5 bases). This CDR3 contains 15 residues. In germline, CDR1 is SGHNT, CDR2 YYREEE (reference sequence). The V gene lost 0 bases and the J gene lost 0 bases, with 7 bases spanning the gap.

The gene calls are TRBV6-5 and TRBJ2-7; D perhaps matches TRBD2 (5 bases). V was trimmed by 2 bases and J by 2 bases, leaving 13 bases between them. The CDR3 consists of 15 residues. Germline CDR1 reads MNHEY; CDR2 reads SVGAGI. The CDR3 nucleotides read TGTGCCAGCAGTTACGCCTGGGAGAAGACCTACGAGCAGTACTTC. The encoded protein is CASSYAWEKTYEQYF.

This clone was recorded a few times. The chain carries TRBV10-3 and TRBJ2-5; 10 bases agree with TRBD2. CDR3 size: 14 residues. Trimming at V came to 3 bases and at J to 4 bases, leaving 2 bases not matched to a gene. The germline V gene has CDR1 ENHRY and CDR2 SYGVKD. CDR3 coding DNA: TGTGCCATCAGTGAAAGCGGGGGGGCAGAGACCCAGTACTTC. This codes for CAISESGGAETQYF.